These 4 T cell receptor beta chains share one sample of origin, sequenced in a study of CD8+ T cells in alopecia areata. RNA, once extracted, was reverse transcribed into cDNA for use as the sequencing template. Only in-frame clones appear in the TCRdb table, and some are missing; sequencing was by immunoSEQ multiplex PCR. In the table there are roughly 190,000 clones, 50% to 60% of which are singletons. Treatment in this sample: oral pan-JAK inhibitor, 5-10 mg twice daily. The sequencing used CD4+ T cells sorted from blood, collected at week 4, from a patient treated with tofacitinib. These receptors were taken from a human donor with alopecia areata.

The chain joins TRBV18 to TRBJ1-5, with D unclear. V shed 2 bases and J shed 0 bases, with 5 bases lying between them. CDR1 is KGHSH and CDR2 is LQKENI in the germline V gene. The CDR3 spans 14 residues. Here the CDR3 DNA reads TGTGCCAGCTCACCAGAGGGTAGCAATCAGCCCCAGCATTTT. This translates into CASSPEGSNQPQHF.

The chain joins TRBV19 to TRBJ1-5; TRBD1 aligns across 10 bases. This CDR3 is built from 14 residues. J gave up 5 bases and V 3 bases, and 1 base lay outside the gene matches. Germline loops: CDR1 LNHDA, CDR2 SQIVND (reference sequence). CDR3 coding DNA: TGTGCCAGTAGTATTGACAGGGGGCATCAGCCCCAGCATTTT. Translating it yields CASSIDRGHQPQHF.

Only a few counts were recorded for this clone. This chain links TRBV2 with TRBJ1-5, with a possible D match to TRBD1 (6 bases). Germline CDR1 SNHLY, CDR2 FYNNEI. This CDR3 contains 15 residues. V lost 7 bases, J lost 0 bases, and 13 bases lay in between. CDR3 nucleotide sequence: TGTGCCAGCAAGGAAGGACAGAGTAGCAATCAGCCCCAGCATTTT. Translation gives CASKEGQSSNQPQHF.

CDR3 sequence: CASSTPDAGANVLTF. The CDR3 DNA follows: TGTGCCAGTAGTACCCCCGATGCTGGGGCCAACGTCCTGACTTTC. This chain joins TRBV19 and TRBJ2-6; D gene ambiguous. Looked up from germline, CDR1 is LNHDA and CDR2 is SQIVND (reference sequence). The CDR3 sequence is 15 residues long. With 4 bases removed from V and 2 bases from J, the gap between germline ends came to 9 bases.